This entry lists 2 T cell receptor beta chains sequenced from one sample in a study of post-analysis software for immune sequencing data. Researchers reported that TCR beta cDNA libraries carried unique molecular identifiers. TCRdb re-analysed the PCR reads in MiXCR, keeping a single row per CDR3 protein. The data hold about half a million distinct CDR3 sequences, with roughly 34% observed a single time. Study findings and constraints: Roughly five TRBV segments appeared more often in patients than in controls, and TRBV5-6, TRBV5-1 and TRBV20-1 were among these.

Which antigens these TCRs recognize remains unknown. Sequences were obtained from blood. The source is a girl under 18 with multiple sclerosis.

The chain links TRBV20-1 to TRBJ1-2; a possible D gene is TRBD1 (6 bases). The CDR3 length is 14 residues. The germline V gene encodes CDR1 DFQATT and CDR2 SNEGSKA (reference sequence). The V end lost 6 bases, the J end lost 1 base, and 15 bases lay between the germline ends. CDR3: CSAPLGADNYGYTF. In DNA, the CDR3 is TGCAGTGCACCTCTGGGGGCAGATAACTATGGCTACACCTTC.

J is TRBJ2-1 and V is TRBV6-1, with 8 bases matching TRBD2. The V gene end was trimmed by 7 bases and the J gene end by 5 bases; junction bases not matched to a gene: 4. Germline CDR1 is MNHNS and CDR2 is SASEGT. The CDR3 has 13 residues. Here the CDR3 DNA reads TGTGCCAGCAAGGCGGGGGGCGACAATGAGCAGTTCTTC. As protein: CASKAGGDNEQFF.